The T cell receptor beta chain under discussion was sequenced for a study of graft-versus-host responses after intestinal transplantation. On the study more broadly: Among the recipients, transplants were multivisceral, liver-intestinal, or isolated intestinal. Every transplant recipient was induced with anti-thymocyte globulin, then maintained on tacrolimus and steroids for two to four years.

As for this clone: Its antigen is unknown.

Using immunoSEQ multiplex PCR, the repertoire was profiled, and TCRdb retains in-frame clones only, with some absent. The top ten clones hold roughly 0.17% of a sample with around 130,000 clones, roughly nine tenths of them seen once. Per the germline V gene, CDR1 is SNHLY and CDR2 is FYNNEI. The CDR3 covers 16 residues. V was shortened by 4 bases and J by 1 base, with 16 bases between the two germline ends. Study outcomes and limitations: GvH clonotypes were identified within recipient marrow, with a subset emerging first in ileum or blood.

The specimen comprised unstimulated CD4+ T cells sorted from spleen or lymph node cells, sampled before intestinal transplant. The rearrangement links TRBV2 to TRBJ1-2; D not certain. The TCR was taken from a human donor who received an intestinal transplant. The CDR3 loop is CASSADKPLGNYGYTF. CDR3 sequence (DNA): TGTGCCAGCAGTGCCGACAAGCCATTGGGTAACTATGGCTACACCTTC.